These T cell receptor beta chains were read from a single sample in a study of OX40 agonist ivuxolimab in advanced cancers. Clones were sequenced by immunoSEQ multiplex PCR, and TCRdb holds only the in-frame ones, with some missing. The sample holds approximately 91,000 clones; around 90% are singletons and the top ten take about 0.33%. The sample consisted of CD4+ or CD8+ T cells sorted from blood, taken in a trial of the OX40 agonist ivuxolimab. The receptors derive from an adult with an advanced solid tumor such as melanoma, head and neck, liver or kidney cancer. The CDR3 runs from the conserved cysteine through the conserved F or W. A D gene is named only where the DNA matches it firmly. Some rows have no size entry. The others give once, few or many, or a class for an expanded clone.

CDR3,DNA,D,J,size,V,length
CASSAAGGLVTGELFF,TGTGCCAGCAGCGCAGCGGGGGGCCTCGTGACCGGGGAGCTGTTTTTT,TRBD2,TRBJ2-2,NA,TRBV7-3,16
CASSLSGGAMYF,TGTGCCAGCAGCTTAAGCGGGGGCGCCATGTATTTT,NA,TRBJ2-3,NA,TRBV7-3,12
CASSEARGDTQYF,TGTGCCAGCAGTGAAGCCCGCGGAGATACGCAGTATTTT,NA,TRBJ2-3,NA,TRBV6-4,13
CASSSRRNQRGGDKQFF,TGTGCCAGCAGCTCAAGACGTAATCAGCGGGGGGGCGATAAGCAGTTCTTC,TRBD2,TRBJ2-1,NA,TRBV7-2,17
CASRRDGGVGNTIYF,TGTGCCAGCCGCCGGGATGGGGGTGTAGGAAACACCATATATTTT,NA,TRBJ1-3,once,TRBV27,15
CASSQDISDQYF,TGCGCCAGCAGCCAAGATATAAGTGACCAGTACTTC,NA,TRBJ2-5,NA,TRBV4-1,12
CASSPRTVYNEQFF,TGTGCCAGCAGCCCCCGGACCGTCTACAATGAGCAGTTCTTC,NA,TRBJ2-1,NA,TRBV7-2,14
CSVLGAEAFF,TGCAGCGTTCTAGGCGCTGAAGCTTTCTTT,NA,TRBJ1-1,NA,TRBV29-1,10
CASSHNPNLLYEQYF,TGCGCCAGCAGCCACAACCCAAACCTCCTCTACGAGCAGTACTTC,NA,TRBJ2-7,once,TRBV5-1,15
CASSIGLAGASYEQYF,TGTGCCAGCAGCATCGGACTAGCGGGGGCCTCCTACGAGCAGTACTTC,TRBD2,TRBJ2-7,NA,TRBV5-4,16
CASSPPPRQGSYEQYF,TGTGCCAGCAGCCCTCCCCCCCGACAGGGATCCTACGAGCAGTACTTC,TRBD1,TRBJ2-7,once,TRBV11-2,16
CASRLTSGGYTDTQYF,TGCGCCAGCAGACTGACTAGCGGGGGTTATACAGATACGCAGTATTTT,TRBD2,TRBJ2-3,NA,TRBV5-1,16
CASSLGLAGPNEQYF,TGTGCCAGCAGCTTAGGCCTAGCGGGGCCCAACGAGCAGTACTTC,TRBD2,TRBJ2-7,NA,TRBV7-2,15
CASSAGGRANSPLHF,TGTGCCAGCAGTGCTGGGGGGCGCGCGAATTCACCCCTCCACTTT,NA,TRBJ1-6,NA,TRBV6-1,15
CASSLYAIQGNTEAFF,TGTGCCAGCAGTTTATACGCTATACAGGGGAACACTGAAGCTTTCTTT,NA,TRBJ1-1,NA,TRBV27,16